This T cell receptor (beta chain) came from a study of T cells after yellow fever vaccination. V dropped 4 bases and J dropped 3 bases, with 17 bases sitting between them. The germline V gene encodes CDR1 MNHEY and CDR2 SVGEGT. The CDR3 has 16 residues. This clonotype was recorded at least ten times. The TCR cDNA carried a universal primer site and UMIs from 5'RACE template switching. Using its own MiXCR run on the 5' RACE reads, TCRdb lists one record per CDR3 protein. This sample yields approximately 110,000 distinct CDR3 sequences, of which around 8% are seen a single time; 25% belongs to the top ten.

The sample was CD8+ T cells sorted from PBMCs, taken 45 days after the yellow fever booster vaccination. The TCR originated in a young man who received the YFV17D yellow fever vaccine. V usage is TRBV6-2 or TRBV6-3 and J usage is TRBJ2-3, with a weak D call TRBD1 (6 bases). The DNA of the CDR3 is TGTGCCAGCAGTTCCGGCAGGACAGACCTGACAGATACGCAGTATTTT. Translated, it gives CASSSGRTDLTDTQYF.